Below, 23 T cell receptor beta chains from the same sample are listed, as sequenced in a study of T cell repertoires in cytomegalovirus infection. TCRdb ran MiXCR on the reads and lists one entry per CDR3 protein. The sample gives approximately 190,000 distinct CDR3 sequences, roughly 27% of which show up once; 30% to 35% is in the top ten. Sequences were obtained from PBMCs. All receptors come from a human donor in good health (CMV status not recorded). Some clones in this sample may be carry-over from other donors' samples.

The chain recombines TRBV12-5 with TRBJ2-7; D gene unclear. The germline V gene has CDR1 LGHNT and CDR2 FRNRAP. CDR3 length: 13 residues. Deletions cut 4 bases from V and 6 bases from J, with 13 bases between. CDR3 nucleotides: TGTGCTAGTGGTTCTTCTAGTCGGAGCGAGCAGTACTTC. Protein product: CASGSSSRSEQYF.

The gene calls are TRBV4-2 and TRBJ1-4; D perhaps matches TRBD1 (5 bases). The CDR3 loop spans 14 amino acids. Germline V gene lookup returns CDR1 LGHNA and CDR2 YNFKEQ. V dropped 0 bases and J dropped 8 bases, with 10 bases sitting between them. Written as DNA, the CDR3 is TGTGCCAGCAGCCAAGACCTGAGGGGAGAAAAACTGTTTTTT. This gives the protein CASSQDLRGEKLFF.

This clonotype showed up just a few times. V is TRBV5-6 and J is TRBJ1-1, with 8 bases that match TRBD1. Germline V gene sequence: CDR1 SGHDT, CDR2 YYEEEE. The CDR3 loop spans 12 amino acids. V shed 4 bases, J shed 9 bases, and the junction held 5 bases outside the gene matches. DNA of the CDR3: TGTGCCAGCAGCCCCGGACAGGGCCAAGCTTTCTTT. This codes for CASSPGQGQAFF.

The rearrangement uses TRBV19 and TRBJ1-5, with unresolved D. The germline CDR1 and CDR2 sequences are LNHDA and SQIVND (reference sequence). CDR3 length: 17 amino acids. The V gene lost 2 bases and the J gene lost 5 bases, with 19 bases spanning the gap. The CDR3 loop is CASSIRRIGGSYQPQHF. CDR3 DNA: TGTGCCAGTAGTATAAGACGGATAGGAGGGAGCTATCAGCCCCAGCATTTT.

This rearrangement joins TRBV2 to TRBJ2-3, with D maybe TRBD2 (5 bases). The germline CDR1 and CDR2 sequences are SNHLY and FYNNEI. The CDR3 runs to 14 residues. V lost 6 bases to trimming and J lost 2 bases, with 12 bases between them. The CDR3 is CASRRETTTDTQYF. CDR3 coding DNA: TGTGCCAGCAGGAGGGAGACTACCACAGATACGCAGTATTTT.

This clonotype was counted a few times. V is TRBV6-2 or TRBV6-3 and J is TRBJ2-7; D tentatively fits TRBD1 or TRBD2 (5 bases each). V lost 7 bases, J lost 5 bases, and 12 bases lay in between. CDR1 is MNHEY, CDR2 SVGEGT, per germline. The CDR3 has 12 residues. CDR3 in amino acids: CASKPGAHEQYF. CDR3 DNA: TGTGCCAGCAAGCCCGGGGCCCACGAGCAGTACTTC.

V is TRBV12-3 or TRBV12-4 and J is TRBJ1-1; D is possibly TRBD1 (5 bases). Between the trimmed V and J ends, which lost 8 bases and 5 bases, there was a span of 15 bases. The CDR3 totals 13 residues. CDR3 region: CASGPGRWTEAFF. DNA for the CDR3: TGTGCCAGCGGTCCAGGGAGGTGGACTGAAGCTTTCTTT.

V gene TRBV6-2 or TRBV6-3 combines with J gene TRBJ2-1, with D uncertain. The CDR3 runs 15 residues. Germline CDR1 is MNHEY and CDR2 is SVGEGT. The V end was cut by 1 base, the J end by 7 bases, with 14 bases between. The CDR3 nucleotides are TGTGCCAGCAGTTACTGGGCTAGGCCCGGTAATGAGCAGTTCTTC. Translation gives CASSYWARPGNEQFF.

This chain joins TRBV5-4 and TRBJ1-3; a possible D gene is TRBD1 (5 bases). Per germline, CDR1 SGHNT and CDR2 YYREEE (reference sequence). This CDR3 contains 15 residues. Trimming removed 4 bases at V and 3 bases at J, with 14 bases between. The DNA for the CDR3 is TGTGCCAGCAGCCCCTCATGGGGGATTGGAAACACCATATATTTT. This translates into CASSPSWGIGNTIYF.

This clonotype has just a few counts. V gene TRBV6-5 combines with J gene TRBJ1-4; D unresolved. V dropped 5 bases and J dropped 7 bases, with 14 bases sitting between them. Germline V gene sequence: CDR1 MNHEY, CDR2 SVGAGI. This CDR3 region has 14 residues. The CDR3 spells CASSKRPHSEKLFF. The CDR3 DNA is TGTGCCAGCAGTAAACGTCCCCATAGTGAAAAACTGTTTTTT.

CDR3: CASSSEAGDTQYF. CDR3 in DNA: TGTGCCAGCAGCTCAGAGGCAGGGGATACGCAGTATTTT. The V call is TRBV9, the J call TRBJ2-3, with D possibly TRBD1 on 5 matching bases. Trimming cost V 4 bases and J 6 bases, with 12 bases left between them. The germline V gene encodes CDR1 SGDLS and CDR2 YYNGEE. This CDR3 is built from 13 residues.

The rearrangement uses TRBV30 and TRBJ1-1, with a possible D match to TRBD1 (5 bases). V dropped 4 bases and J dropped 3 bases, with 9 bases sitting between them. The CDR3 loop spans 12 amino acids. CDR1 GTSNPN and CDR2 SVGIG come from the germline V gene (reference sequence). The CDR3 loop reads CAWKGRDTEAFF. The CDR3 DNA reads TGTGCCTGGAAGGGCAGGGACACTGAAGCTTTCTTT.

This sequence joins TRBV19 and TRBJ1-1; D is unclear. Germline V gene data show CDR1 as LNHDA and CDR2 as SQIVND (reference sequence). The germline V and J ends were trimmed by 5 bases and 5 bases, with 12 bases remaining between them. This CDR3 is 13 amino acids long. CDR3 nucleotide sequence: TGTGCCAGTAGTCGACGAATAGGGACTGAAGCTTTCTTT. Its protein is CASSRRIGTEAFF. The full variable domain, in which reference TRBV19 and TRBJ1-1 provide the parts outside the CDR3, is DGGITQSPKYLFRKEGQNVTLSCEQNLNHDAMYWYRQDPGQGLRLIYYSQIVNDFQKGDIAEGYSVSREKKESFPLTVTSAQKNPTAFYLCASSRRIGTEAFFGQGTRLTVV.

This sequence joins TRBV19 and TRBJ1-1; 8 positions agree with TRBD1. This CDR3 region has 15 residues. The V segment lost 6 bases and the J segment 7 bases; nucleotides outside the gene matches: 13. The germline gives CDR1 LNHDA, CDR2 SQIVND (reference sequence). CDR3 sequence: CASSVTSTGVIEAFF. CDR3 DNA: TGTGCCAGTAGCGTGACCTCGACAGGGGTGATTGAAGCTTTCTTT.

The rearrangement links TRBV6-5 to TRBJ2-6; 11 nucleotides match TRBD1. V dropped 0 bases and J dropped 3; count of bases not matched to a gene: 4. The germline V gene encodes CDR1 MNHEY and CDR2 SVGAGI. The CDR3 totals 18 residues. CDR3 bases: TGTGCCAGCAGTTACTCTGGACAGGGGGCAGATGGGGCCAACGTCCTGACTTTC. This encodes CASSYSGQGADGANVLTF.

Only a few counts were recorded for this clonotype. The CDR3 nucleotides are TGTGCCAGCAGAACCCAGGGGGCCGAAAGAGAGACCCAGTACTTC. Translating gives CASRTQGAERETQYF. The rearrangement uses TRBV6-6 and TRBJ2-5, with 8 positions matching TRBD1. Germline CDR1 reads MNHNY; CDR2 reads SVGAGI (reference sequence). J gave up 4 bases and V 6 bases, and 10 bases lay outside the gene matches. The CDR3 has 15 residues.

The chain links TRBV20-1 to TRBJ2-3; 10 nucleotides agree with TRBD2. The CDR3 has 16 residues. V shed 5 bases and J 2 bases; nucleotides not matched to a gene: 10. Germline CDR1 DFQATT, CDR2 SNEGSKA (reference sequence). CDR3 loop: CSAGHIAGGSTDTQYF. In DNA form, the CDR3 reads TGCAGTGCTGGCCACATAGCGGGGGGCTCCACAGATACGCAGTATTTT.

The chain has TRBV7-2 and TRBJ1-2; 7 bases map to TRBD1. The CDR3 covers 18 residues. Germline CDR1 is SGHTA and CDR2 is FQGNSA. With V trimmed by 1 base and J by 5 bases, 16 bases remained unmatched. CDR3 in DNA: TGTGCCAGCAGCTTAGGGCGGGACAGTCAATTAAGGCTGTATGGCTACACCTTC. Translation gives CASSLGRDSQLRLYGYTF.

This clonotype was observed a few times. This sequence joins TRBV11-2 and TRBJ1-4; possible D gene TRBD1, 5 bases. The CDR3 is made up of 16 amino acids. V lost 5 bases and J lost 4, with 17 bases in between. The germline CDR1 and CDR2 sequences are SGHAT and FQNNGV. In nucleotides, the CDR3 is TGTGCCAGCAGCCCCACCCGACAGACCTATAATGAAAAACTGTTTTTT. Amino acids: CASSPTRQTYNEKLFF.

The V gene is TRBV6-2 or TRBV6-3, the J gene TRBJ2-3, with D possibly called TRBD1 or TRBD2 (5 bases each). V lost 2 bases and J lost 0, with 21 bases in between. Germline-derived CDR1 and CDR2 are MNHEY and SVGEGT. CDR3 size: 19 residues. The CDR3 nucleotides are TGTGCCAGCAGTTACCGAACCGGGGCTCCCATTCGGAGCACAGATACGCAGTATTTT. This gives the protein CASSYRTGAPIRSTDTQYF.

V is TRBV15 and J is TRBJ2-1; D not resolved. The CDR3 totals 13 residues. Germline V gives CDR1 LNHNV, CDR2 YYDKDF (reference sequence). The V and J ends lost 4 bases and 2 bases respectively, with 6 bases between them. CDR3 residues: CATSIGPYNEQFF. DNA for the CDR3: TGTGCCACCAGCATAGGGCCCTACAATGAGCAGTTCTTC.

V gene TRBV7-6 combines with J gene TRBJ2-5, with no clear D. The V end was cut by 5 bases, the J end by 2 bases, with 15 bases between. From germline, CDR1 is SGHVS and CDR2 FNYEAQ. The CDR3 is 15 residues long. The CDR3 DNA is TGTGCCAGCAGCCTTCCATGGCACAGACAAGAGACCCAGTACTTC. It specifies CASSLPWHRQETQYF. Complete variable domain (other parts from reference TRBV7-6 and TRBJ2-5): GAGVSQSPRYKVTKRGQDVALRCDPISGHVSLYWYRQALGQGPEFLTYFNYEAQQDKSGLPNDRFSAERPEGSISTLTIQRTEQRDSAMYRCASSLPWHRQETQYFGPGTRLLVL.

This rearrangement joins TRBV29-1 to TRBJ2-7, with D hard to call. The CDR3 contains 11 residues. CDR1 is SQVTM and CDR2 is ANQGSEA in the germline V gene. V shed 6 bases and J shed 4 bases, with 10 bases lying between them. The DNA of the CDR3 is TGCAGCGTGAACCAAGGGTACGAGCAGTACTTC. Its protein is CSVNQGYEQYF.